The following is a TCR beta chain sequence with its context. This specimen comes from a study of T cell repertoires in ileal Crohn's disease. Produced via immunoSEQ multiplex PCR; TCRdb's table is partial and in-frame only. The data show roughly 8,600 clones, 65% to 90% seen once. Regarding time point: inflamed ileum from the surgical specimen. Germline V gives CDR1 PRHDT, CDR2 FYEKMQ (reference sequence). This CDR3 spans 13 amino acids. Between the trimmed V and J ends, which lost 6 bases and 4 bases, there was a span of 12 bases. The sample taken for sequencing was ileal tissue. The TCR comes from an adult with Crohn's disease. J is TRBJ1-2 and V is TRBV13; D may be TRBD1 (6 bases). The chain's CDR3 is CASSFRGPYGYTF. The CDR3 DNA follows: TGTGCCAGCAGTTTCCGGGGGCCCTATGGCTACACCTTC.